Below, one T cell receptor beta chain is given with its context. This record comes from a study of OX40 agonist ivuxolimab in advanced cancers. Study at large: All patients had ivuxolimab intravenously every 2 weeks at 0.01 to 10 mg/kg. Two cutaneous melanoma patients and one hepatocellular carcinoma patient, three in all, had partial responses.

CDR1 is SGHRS, CDR2 YFSETQ, per germline. This CDR3 has 15 amino acids. The V end was cut by 3 bases, the J end by 4 bases, with 13 bases between. Clones were sequenced by immunoSEQ multiplex PCR, and TCRdb holds only the in-frame ones, with some missing. The data show roughly 100,000 clones, more than 75% seen once. The sequenced sample was CD4+ or CD8+ T cells sorted from blood, obtained in a trial of the OX40 agonist ivuxolimab. The source of this sequence is an adult with an advanced solid tumor such as melanoma, head and neck, liver or kidney cancer. J is TRBJ2-2 and V is TRBV5-1, with D perhaps assigned TRBD1 or TRBD2 (5 bases each). CDR3 loop: CASSWGRPGTGELFF. In DNA form, the CDR3 reads TGCGCCAGCAGCTGGGGACGCCCGGGCACCGGGGAGCTGTTTTTT. Variable domain in full (rest from reference TRBV5-1 and TRBJ2-2): KAGVTQTPRYLIKTRGQQVTLSCSPISGHRSVSWYQQTPGQGLQFLFEYFSETQRNKGNFPGRFSGRQFSNSRSEMNVSTLELGDSALYLCASSWGRPGTGELFFGEGSRLTVL.